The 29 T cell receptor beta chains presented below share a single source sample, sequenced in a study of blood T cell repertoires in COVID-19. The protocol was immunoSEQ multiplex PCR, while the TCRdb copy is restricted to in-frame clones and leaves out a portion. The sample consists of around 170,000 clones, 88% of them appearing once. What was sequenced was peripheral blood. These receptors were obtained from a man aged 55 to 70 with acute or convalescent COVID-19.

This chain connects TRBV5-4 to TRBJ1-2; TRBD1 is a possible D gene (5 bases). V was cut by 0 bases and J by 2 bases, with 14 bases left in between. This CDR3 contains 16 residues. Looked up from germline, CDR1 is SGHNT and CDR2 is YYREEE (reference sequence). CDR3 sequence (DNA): TGTGCCAGCAGCTTGGGGGACTTCCCCCTAAACTATGGCTACACCTTC. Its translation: CASSLGDFPLNYGYTF. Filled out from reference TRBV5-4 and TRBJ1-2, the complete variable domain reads ETGVTQSPTHLIKTRGQQVTLRCSSQSGHNTVSWYQQALGQGPQFIFQYYREEENGRGNFPPRFSGLQFPNYSSELNVNALELDDSALYLCASSLGDFPLNYGYTFGSGTRLTVV.

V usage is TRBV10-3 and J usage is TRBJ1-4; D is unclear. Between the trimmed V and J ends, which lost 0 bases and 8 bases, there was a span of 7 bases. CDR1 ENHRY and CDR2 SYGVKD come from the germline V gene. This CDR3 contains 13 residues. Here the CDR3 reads CAISESAEEKLFF. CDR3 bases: TGTGCCATCAGTGAGTCGGCAGAAGAAAAACTGTTTTTT.

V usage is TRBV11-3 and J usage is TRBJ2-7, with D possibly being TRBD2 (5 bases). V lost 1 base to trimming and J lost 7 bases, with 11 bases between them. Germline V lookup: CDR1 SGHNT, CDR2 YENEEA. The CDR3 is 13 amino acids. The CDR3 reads CASSLVDSGEQYF. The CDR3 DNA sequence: TGTGCCAGCAGCTTAGTGGACTCGGGAGAGCAGTACTTC.

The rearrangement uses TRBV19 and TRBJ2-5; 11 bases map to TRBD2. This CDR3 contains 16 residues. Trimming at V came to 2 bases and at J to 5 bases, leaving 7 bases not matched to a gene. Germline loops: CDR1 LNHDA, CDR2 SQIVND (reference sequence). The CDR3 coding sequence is TGTGCCAGTAGTATACTAGCGGGAGGCCCGGGGGAGACCCAGTACTTC. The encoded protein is CASSILAGGPGETQYF.

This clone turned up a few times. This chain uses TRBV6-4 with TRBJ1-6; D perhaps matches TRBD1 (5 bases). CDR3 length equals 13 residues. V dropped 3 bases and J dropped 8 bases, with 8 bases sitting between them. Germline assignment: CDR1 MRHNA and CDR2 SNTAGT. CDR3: CASSEARDSPLHF. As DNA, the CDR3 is TGTGCCAGCAGTGAGGCCAGGGATTCACCCCTCCACTTT.

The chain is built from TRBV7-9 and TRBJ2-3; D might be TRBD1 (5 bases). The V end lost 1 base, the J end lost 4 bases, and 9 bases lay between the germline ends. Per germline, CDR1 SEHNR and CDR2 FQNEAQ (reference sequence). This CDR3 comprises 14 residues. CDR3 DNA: TGTGCCAGCAGCTTAGGGCAGGGCCCAGATACGCAGTATTTT. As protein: CASSLGQGPDTQYF.

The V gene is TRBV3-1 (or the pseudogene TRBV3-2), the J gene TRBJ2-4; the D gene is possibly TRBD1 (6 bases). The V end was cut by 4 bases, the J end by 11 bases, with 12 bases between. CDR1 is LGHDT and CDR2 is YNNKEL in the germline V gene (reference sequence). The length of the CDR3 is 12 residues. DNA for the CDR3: TGTGCCAGCAGCCGACCCGGGACATTTCAGTACTTC. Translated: CASSRPGTFQYF.

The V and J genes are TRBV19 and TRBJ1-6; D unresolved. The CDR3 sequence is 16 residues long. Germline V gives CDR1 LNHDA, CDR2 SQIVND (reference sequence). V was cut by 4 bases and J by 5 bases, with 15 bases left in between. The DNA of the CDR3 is TGTGCCAGTAGTAAACGACTAACTGAGAATAATTCACCCCTCCACTTT. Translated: CASSKRLTENNSPLHF.

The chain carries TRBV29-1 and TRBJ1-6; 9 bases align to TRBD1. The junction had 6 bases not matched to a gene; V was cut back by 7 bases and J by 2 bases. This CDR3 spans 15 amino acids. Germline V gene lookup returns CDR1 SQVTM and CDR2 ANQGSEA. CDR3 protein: CSARTGEAYNSPLHF. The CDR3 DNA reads TGCAGCGCTCGGACAGGGGAAGCCTATAATTCACCCCTCCACTTT.

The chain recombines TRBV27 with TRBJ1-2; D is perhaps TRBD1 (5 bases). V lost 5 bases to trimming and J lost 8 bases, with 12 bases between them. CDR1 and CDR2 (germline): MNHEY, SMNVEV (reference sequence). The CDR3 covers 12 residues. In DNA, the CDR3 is TGTGCCAGCAGTCCCAGGGTCGGGGGCTACACCTTC. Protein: CASSPRVGGYTF.

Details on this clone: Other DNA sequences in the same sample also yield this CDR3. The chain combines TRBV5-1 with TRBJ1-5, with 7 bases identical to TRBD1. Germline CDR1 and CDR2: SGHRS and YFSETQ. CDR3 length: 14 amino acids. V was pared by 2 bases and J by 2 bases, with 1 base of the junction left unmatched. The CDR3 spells CASSLGTGNQPQHF. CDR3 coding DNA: TGCGCCAGCAGCTTAGGGACAGGCAATCAGCCCCAGCATTTT. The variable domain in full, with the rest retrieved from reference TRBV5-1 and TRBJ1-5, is KAGVTQTPRYLIKTRGQQVTLSCSPISGHRSVSWYQQTPGQGLQFLFEYFSETQRNKGNFPGRFSGRQFSNSRSEMNVSTLELGDSALYLCASSLGTGNQPQHFGDGTRLSIL.

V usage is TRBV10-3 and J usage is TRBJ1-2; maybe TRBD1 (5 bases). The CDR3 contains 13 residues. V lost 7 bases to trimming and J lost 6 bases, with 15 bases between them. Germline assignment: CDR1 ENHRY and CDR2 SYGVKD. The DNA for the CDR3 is TGTGCCATCACTTCCGAGGGAGGGGATGGCTACACCTTC. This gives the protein CAITSEGGDGYTF.

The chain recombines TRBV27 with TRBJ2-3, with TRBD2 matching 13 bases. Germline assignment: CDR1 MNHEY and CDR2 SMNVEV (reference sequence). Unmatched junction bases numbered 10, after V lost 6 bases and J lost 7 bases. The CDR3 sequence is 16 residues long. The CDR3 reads CASSRRLAGGVYTQYF. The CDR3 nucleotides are TGTGCCAGCAGCCGTAGACTAGCGGGAGGTGTATATACGCAGTATTTT.

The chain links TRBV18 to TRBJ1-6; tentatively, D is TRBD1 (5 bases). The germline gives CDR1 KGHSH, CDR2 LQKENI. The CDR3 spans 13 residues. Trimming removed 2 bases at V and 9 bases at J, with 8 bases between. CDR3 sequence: CASSPSRGSPLHF. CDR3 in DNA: TGTGCCAGCTCACCAAGTAGGGGTTCACCCCTCCACTTT.

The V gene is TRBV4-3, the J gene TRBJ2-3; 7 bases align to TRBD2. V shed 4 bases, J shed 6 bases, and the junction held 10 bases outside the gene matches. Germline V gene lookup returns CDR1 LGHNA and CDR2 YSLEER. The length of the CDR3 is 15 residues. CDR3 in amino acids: CASSPRLAGGDTQYF. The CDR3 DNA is TGCGCCAGCAGCCCACGACTAGCTGGAGGGGATACGCAGTATTTT.

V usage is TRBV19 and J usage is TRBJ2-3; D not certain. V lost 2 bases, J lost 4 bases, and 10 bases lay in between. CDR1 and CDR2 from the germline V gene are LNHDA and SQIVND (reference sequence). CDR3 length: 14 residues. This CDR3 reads CASSISSTPDTQYF. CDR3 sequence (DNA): TGTGCCAGTAGTATAAGTTCTACTCCAGATACGCAGTATTTT.

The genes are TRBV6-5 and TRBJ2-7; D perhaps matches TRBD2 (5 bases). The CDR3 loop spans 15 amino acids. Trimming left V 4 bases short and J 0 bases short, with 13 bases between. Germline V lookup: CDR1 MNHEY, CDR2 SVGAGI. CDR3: CASSSGRGSSYEQYF. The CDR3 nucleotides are TGTGCCAGCAGTTCTGGACGGGGAAGCTCCTACGAGCAGTACTTC.

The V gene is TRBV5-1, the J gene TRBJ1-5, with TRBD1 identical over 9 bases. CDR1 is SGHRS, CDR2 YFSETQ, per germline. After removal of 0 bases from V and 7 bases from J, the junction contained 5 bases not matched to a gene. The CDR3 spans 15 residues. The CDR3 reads CASSLGGTGSQPQHF. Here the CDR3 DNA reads TGCGCCAGCAGCTTGGGAGGGACAGGGAGCCAGCCCCAGCATTTT. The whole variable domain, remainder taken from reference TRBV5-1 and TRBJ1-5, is KAGVTQTPRYLIKTRGQQVTLSCSPISGHRSVSWYQQTPGQGLQFLFEYFSETQRNKGNFPGRFSGRQFSNSRSEMNVSTLELGDSALYLCASSLGGTGSQPQHFGDGTRLSIL.

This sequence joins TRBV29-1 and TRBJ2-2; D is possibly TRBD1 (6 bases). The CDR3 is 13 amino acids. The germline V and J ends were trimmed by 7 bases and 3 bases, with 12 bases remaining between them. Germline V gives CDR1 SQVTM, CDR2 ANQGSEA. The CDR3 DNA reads TGCAGCGCTGGACAGCCTTACACCGGGGAGCTGTTTTTT. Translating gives CSAGQPYTGELFF.

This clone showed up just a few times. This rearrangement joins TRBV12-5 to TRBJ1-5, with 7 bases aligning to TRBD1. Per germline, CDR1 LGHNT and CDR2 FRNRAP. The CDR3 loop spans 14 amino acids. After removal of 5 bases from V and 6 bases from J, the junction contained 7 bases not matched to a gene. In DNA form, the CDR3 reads TGTGCTAGTGGTGTGACAGGGTTGACTCAGCCCCAGCATTTT. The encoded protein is CASGVTGLTQPQHF.

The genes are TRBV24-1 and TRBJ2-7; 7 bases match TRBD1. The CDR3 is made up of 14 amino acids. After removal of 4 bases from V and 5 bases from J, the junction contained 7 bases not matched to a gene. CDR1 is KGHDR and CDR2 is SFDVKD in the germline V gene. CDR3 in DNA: TGTGCCACCAGTGAGTCGACAGGGATCAACGAGCAGTACTTC. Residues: CATSESTGINEQYF.

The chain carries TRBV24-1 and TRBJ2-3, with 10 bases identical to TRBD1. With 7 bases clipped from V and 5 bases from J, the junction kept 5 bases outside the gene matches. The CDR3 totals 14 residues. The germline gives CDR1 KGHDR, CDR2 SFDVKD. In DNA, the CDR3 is TGTGCCACCAGGAGGACAGGGGGTGGAGATACGCAGTATTTT. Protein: CATRRTGGGDTQYF.

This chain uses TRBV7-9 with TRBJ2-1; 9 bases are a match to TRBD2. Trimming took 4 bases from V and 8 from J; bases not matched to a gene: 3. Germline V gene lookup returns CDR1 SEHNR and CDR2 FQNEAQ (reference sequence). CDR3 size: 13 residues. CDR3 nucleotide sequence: TGTGCCAGCAGCTATAGCGGGAGAGATGAGCAGTTCTTC. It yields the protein CASSYSGRDEQFF.

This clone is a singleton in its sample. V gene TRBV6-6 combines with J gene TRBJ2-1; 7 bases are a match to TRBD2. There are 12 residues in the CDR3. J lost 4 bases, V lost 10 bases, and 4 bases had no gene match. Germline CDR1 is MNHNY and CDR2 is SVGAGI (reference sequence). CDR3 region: CAIRDYYNEQFF. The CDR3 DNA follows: TGTGCCATACGGGACTATTACAATGAGCAGTTCTTC.

The CDR3 nucleotides read TGTGCCAGCAGCCCGACAGGGTATGATTCACCCCTCCACTTT. Translation gives CASSPTGYDSPLHF. The gene calls are TRBV5-6 and TRBJ1-6; 7 nucleotides agree with TRBD1. CDR1 is SGHDT, CDR2 YYEEEE, per germline. The CDR3 runs 14 residues. Unmatched junction bases numbered 6, after V lost 4 bases and J lost 8 bases.

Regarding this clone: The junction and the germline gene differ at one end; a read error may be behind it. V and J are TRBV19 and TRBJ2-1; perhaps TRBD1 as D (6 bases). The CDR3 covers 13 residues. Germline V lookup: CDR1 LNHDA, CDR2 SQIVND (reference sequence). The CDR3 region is CASSVDRNNEQFF. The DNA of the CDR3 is TGTGCCAGTAGTGTAGACAGGAACAATGAGCAGTTCTTC.

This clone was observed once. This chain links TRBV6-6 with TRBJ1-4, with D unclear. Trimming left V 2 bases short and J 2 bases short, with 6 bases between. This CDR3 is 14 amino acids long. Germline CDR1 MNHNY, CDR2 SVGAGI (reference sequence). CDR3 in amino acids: CASSYGGTNEKLFF. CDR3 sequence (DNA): TGTGCCAGCAGTTACGGAGGGACTAATGAAAAACTGTTTTTT.

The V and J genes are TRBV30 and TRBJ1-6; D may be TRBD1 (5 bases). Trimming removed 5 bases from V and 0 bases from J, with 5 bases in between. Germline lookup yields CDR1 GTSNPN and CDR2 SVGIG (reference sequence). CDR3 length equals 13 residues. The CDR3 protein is CAWDSSYNSPLHF. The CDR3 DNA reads TGTGCCTGGGACAGCTCCTATAATTCACCCCTCCACTTT.

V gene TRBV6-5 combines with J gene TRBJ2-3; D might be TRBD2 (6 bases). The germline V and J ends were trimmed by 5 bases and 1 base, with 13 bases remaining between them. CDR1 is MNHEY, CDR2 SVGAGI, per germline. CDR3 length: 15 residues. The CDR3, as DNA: TGTGCCAGCAGTCCGCGCGGGGCTGGCACAGATACGCAGTATTTT. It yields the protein CASSPRGAGTDTQYF.